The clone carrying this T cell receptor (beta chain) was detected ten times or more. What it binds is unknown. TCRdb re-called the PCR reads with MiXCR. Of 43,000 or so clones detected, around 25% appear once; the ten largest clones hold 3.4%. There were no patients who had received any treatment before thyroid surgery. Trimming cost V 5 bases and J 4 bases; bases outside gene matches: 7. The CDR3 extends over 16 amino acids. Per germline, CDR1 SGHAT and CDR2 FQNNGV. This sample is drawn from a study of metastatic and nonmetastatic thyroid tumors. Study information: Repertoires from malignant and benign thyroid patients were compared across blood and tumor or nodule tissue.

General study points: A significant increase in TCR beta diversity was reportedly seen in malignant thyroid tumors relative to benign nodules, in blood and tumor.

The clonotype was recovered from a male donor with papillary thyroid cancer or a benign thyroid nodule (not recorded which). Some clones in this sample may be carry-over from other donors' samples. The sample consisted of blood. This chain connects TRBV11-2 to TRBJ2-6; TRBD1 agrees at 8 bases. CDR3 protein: CASSPLDRAGANVLTF. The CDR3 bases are TGTGCCAGCAGCCCCCTGGACAGGGCCGGGGCCAACGTCCTGACTTTC.